Listed here is a single T cell receptor beta chain. The data were obtained in a study of blood T cell repertoires in COVID-19. TCRdb keeps only in-frame clones here, not all; method: immunoSEQ multiplex PCR. The sample comprises roughly 180,000 clones, roughly 84% of which are singletons, and over 10% rests with the top ten. The germline V gene encodes CDR1 DFQATT and CDR2 SNEGSKA (reference sequence). The CDR3 covers 15 residues. The ends were cut back, 3 bases at V and 5 bases at J, with 14 bases in the middle. Donors in Cohort 3 who had recovered were those with two negative PCRs, healthcare professional clearance, or resolution of their symptoms.

The chain has TRBV20-1 and TRBJ1-6; D call uncertain. This TCR came from a woman between 55 and 75 years old who had recovered from COVID-19. Sample: PBMCs or T cells enriched from blood (not recorded which). The CDR3 region has the DNA TGCAGTGCTAGTGTCGTAACAGCCGATAATTCACCCCTCCACTTT. The encoded protein is CSASVVTADNSPLHF.